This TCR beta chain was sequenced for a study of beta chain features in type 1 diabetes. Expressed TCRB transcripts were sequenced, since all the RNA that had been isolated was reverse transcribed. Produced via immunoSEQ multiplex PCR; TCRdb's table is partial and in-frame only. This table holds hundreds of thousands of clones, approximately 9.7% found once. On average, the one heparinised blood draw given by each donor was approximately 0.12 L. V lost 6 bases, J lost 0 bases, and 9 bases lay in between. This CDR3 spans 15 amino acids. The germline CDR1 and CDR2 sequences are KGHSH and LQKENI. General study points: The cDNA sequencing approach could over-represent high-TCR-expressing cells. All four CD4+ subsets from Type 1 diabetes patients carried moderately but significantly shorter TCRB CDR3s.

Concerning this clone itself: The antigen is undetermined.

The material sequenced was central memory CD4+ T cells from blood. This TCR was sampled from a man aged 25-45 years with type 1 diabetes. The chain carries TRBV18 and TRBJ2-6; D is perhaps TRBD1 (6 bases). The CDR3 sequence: CASSLDSSGANVLTF. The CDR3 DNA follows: TGTGCCAGCTCCTTGGACAGCTCTGGGGCCAACGTCCTGACTTTC.